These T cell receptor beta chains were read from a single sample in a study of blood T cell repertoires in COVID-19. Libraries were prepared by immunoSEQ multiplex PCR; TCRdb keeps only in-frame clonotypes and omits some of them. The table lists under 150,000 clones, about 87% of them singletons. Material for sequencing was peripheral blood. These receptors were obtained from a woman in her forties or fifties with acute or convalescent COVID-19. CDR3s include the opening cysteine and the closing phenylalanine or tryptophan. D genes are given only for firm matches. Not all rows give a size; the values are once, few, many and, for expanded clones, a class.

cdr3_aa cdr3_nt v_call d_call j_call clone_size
CASSYGIDSANYGYTF TGTGCCAGCAGTTATGGGATAGACAGCGCTAACTATGGCTACACCTTC TRBV6-6 NA TRBJ1-2 NA
CASSETRETQYF TGTGCCAGCAGTGAAACCCGGGAGACCCAGTACTTC TRBV28 NA TRBJ2-5 NA
CASSPEEAAYEQYF TGCGCCAGCAGCCCTGAAGAGGCCGCCTACGAGCAGTACTTC TRBV5-1 NA TRBJ2-7 NA
CASSLGIAGGTDTQYF TGTGCCAGCAGTTTGGGTATAGCGGGGGGGACAGATACGCAGTATTTT TRBV28 TRBD2 TRBJ2-3 NA
CASSLQRGGTYEQYF TGTGCCAGCAGTTTACAGCGGGGGGGAACCTACGAGCAGTACTTC TRBV27 TRBD2 TRBJ2-7 NA
CASRPTGEEGYWEAFF TGTGCCAGCAGACCTACCGGGGAGGAGGGATACTGGGAAGCTTTCTTT TRBV28 NA TRBJ1-1 few
CASSTNSEEHEKLFF TGCGCCAGCAGCACAAACTCTGAGGAGCATGAAAAACTGTTTTTT TRBV5-1 NA TRBJ1-4 NA
CASSESPDRVSQPQHF TGTGCCAGCAGTGAATCCCCGGACAGGGTGTCTCAGCCCCAGCATTTT TRBV2 TRBD1 TRBJ1-5 NA
CASSSPLTSASTDTQYF TGTGCCAGCAGCTCCCCCCTGACTAGCGCCAGCACAGATACGCAGTATTTT TRBV11-2 TRBD2 TRBJ2-3 NA
CATSGLEHSDYGYTF TGTGCCACCAGTGGGCTGGAGCATTCGGACTATGGCTACACCTTC TRBV24-1 NA TRBJ1-2 NA
CASSHREAETYEQYF TGTGCCAGCAGCCACCGGGAGGCCGAGACCTACGAGCAGTACTTC TRBV14 TRBD2 TRBJ2-7 NA
CASSPSGFYNEQFF TGTGCCAGCAGTCCGAGCGGGTTTTACAATGAGCAGTTCTTC TRBV28 NA TRBJ2-1 once
CASSQFHTGDPGELFF TGTGCCAGCAGCCAATTCCATACAGGGGATCCGGGGGAGCTGTTTTTT TRBV4-2 TRBD1 TRBJ2-2 NA
CASSATPGQNYGYTF TGTGCCAGCAGCGCCACTCCGGGACAGAACTATGGCTACACCTTC TRBV25-1 TRBD1 TRBJ1-2 NA
CASSPPRFSEQFF TGTGCCAGCAGCCCTCCCCGATTTAGTGAGCAGTTCTTC TRBV7-9 NA TRBJ2-1 NA
CASSRDISLKDTQYF TGTGCCAGCAGTAGGGACATCTCATTAAAGGATACGCAGTATTTT TRBV2 NA TRBJ2-3 NA
CATGRQGASTDTQYF TGTGCCACCGGCCGACAGGGGGCCAGCACAGATACGCAGTATTTT TRBV24-1 TRBD1 TRBJ2-3 NA
CASSPGLRQGVEKLFF TGTGCCAGCAGTCCGGGATTGAGGCAGGGGGTTGAAAAACTGTTTTTT TRBV28 TRBD1 TRBJ1-4 NA
CASSQDPSGAYEQYF TGCGCCAGCAGCCAAGACCCCAGTGGAGCATACGAGCAGTACTTC TRBV4-3 NA TRBJ2-7 NA
CASSQRGGQYYGYTF TGTGCCAGCAGCCAGAGGGGGGGCCAATACTATGGCTACACCTTC TRBV3-1/TRBV3-2 NA TRBJ1-2 NA
CASVGNTEAFF TGTGCCAGCGTCGGGAACACTGAAGCTTTCTTT TRBV3-1/TRBV3-2 NA TRBJ1-1 once
CASSLPRTGTGGNTIYF TGTGCCAGCAGCTTGCCGAGAACCGGGACAGGGGGAAACACCATATATTTT TRBV5-4 TRBD1 TRBJ1-3 NA
CASMRDEQFF TGTGCCAGCATGAGGGATGAGCAGTTCTTC TRBV28 NA TRBJ2-1 NA
CASSAVHAPNEKLFF TGTGCCAGCAGTGCCGTACACGCACCTAATGAAAAACTGTTTTTT TRBV2 NA TRBJ1-4 NA
CASSREGTSSEQYF TGTGCCAGCAGCAGAGAGGGGACTAGCAGCGAGCAGTACTTC TRBV11-1 TRBD2 TRBJ2-7 NA
CASIRYRGNTEAFF TGTGCCAGCATAAGATACAGGGGAAACACTGAAGCTTTCTTT TRBV27 TRBD1 TRBJ1-1 NA
CASIPDRVYSYEQYF TGTGCCAGCATTCCGGACAGGGTTTACTCCTACGAGCAGTACTTC TRBV2 TRBD1 TRBJ2-7 few
CSVTLLTGRTEAFF TGCAGCGTAACGTTACTGACAGGGAGGACTGAAGCTTTCTTT TRBV29-1 TRBD1 TRBJ1-1 few
CAIRGQGANQPQHF TGTGCCATCAGGGGACAGGGGGCGAATCAGCCCCAGCATTTT TRBV10-3 TRBD1 TRBJ1-5 NA
CASSLSGQGPYEQYF TGTGCCAGCAGCTTATCGGGACAGGGGCCCTACGAGCAGTACTTC TRBV11-2 TRBD1 TRBJ2-7 NA
CASSFWTGKGSDTQYF TGCGCCAGCAGCTTCTGGACAGGGAAGGGGTCAGATACGCAGTATTTT TRBV5-1 TRBD1 TRBJ2-3 few
CASSVELVTTGNTIYF TGTGCCAGCAGCGTAGAACTCGTGACAACTGGAAACACCATATATTTT TRBV9 NA TRBJ1-3 NA
CASSRRAGVGSPLHF TGTGCCAGCAGCCGCCGAGCAGGGGTGGGCTCACCCCTCCACTTT TRBV7-2 NA TRBJ1-6 NA
CASSTTGLGANVLTF TGTGCCAGTAGTACGACAGGGCTTGGGGCCAACGTCCTGACTTTC TRBV19 TRBD1 TRBJ2-6 NA
CASSLGRVFDYGYTF TGTGCCAGCAGCTTAGGTCGGGTTTTTGACTATGGCTACACCTTC TRBV7-8 NA TRBJ1-2 NA
CSVLVGGTGGANQPQHF TGCAGCGTTTTGGTCGGAGGGACAGGGGGCGCTAATCAGCCCCAGCATTTT TRBV29-1 TRBD1 TRBJ1-5 NA
CASTPPSGFRQYF TGTGCCAGCACCCCCCCTAGTGGTTTCAGGCAGTACTTC TRBV14 NA TRBJ2-7 once
CAWSADRGQEKLFF TGTGCCTGGAGTGCGGACAGGGGGCAGGAAAAACTGTTTTTT TRBV30 TRBD1 TRBJ1-4 NA
CASGFEGVHQPQHF TGTGCTAGTGGTTTTGAGGGAGTTCATCAGCCCCAGCATTTT TRBV12-5 NA TRBJ1-5 once
CASAVGDSPQDYTF TGTGCCAGCGCCGTTGGGGACAGCCCTCAGGACTACACCTTC TRBV13 TRBD1 TRBJ1-2 NA
CASSQDQGTRGNEQFF TGCGCCAGCAGCCAAGATCAGGGGACTAGAGGCAATGAGCAGTTCTTC TRBV4-3 TRBD2 TRBJ2-1 NA
CASSPPSIGGHEAFF TGTGCCAGCTCACCACCTTCAATCGGGGGTCATGAAGCTTTCTTT TRBV18 NA TRBJ1-1 NA
CASSLSGGGYSSYNSPLHF TGTGCCAGCAGCTTATCAGGGGGTGGATACAGCTCCTATAATTCACCCCTCCACTTT TRBV7-2 TRBD1 TRBJ1-6 NA
CASSLVTGGNSPLHF TGTGCCAGCAGCTTAGTGACAGGGGGTAATTCACCCCTCCACTTT TRBV5-6 TRBD1 TRBJ1-6 NA
CASSLDGTGSQPQHF TGTGCCAGCAGCTTAGATGGGACAGGGAGTCAGCCCCAGCATTTT TRBV7-2 TRBD1 TRBJ1-5 NA
CASSLITGYYGYTF TGCGCCAGCAGCTTAATAACGGGTTACTATGGCTACACCTTC TRBV5-1 NA TRBJ1-2 NA
CASSMGLATYEQYF TGTGCCAGCAGTATGGGACTAGCAACCTACGAGCAGTACTTC TRBV6-5 TRBD2 TRBJ2-7 NA
CASSESVGGAAMYF TGCGCCAGCAGTGAGTCGGTAGGGGGCGCGGCGATGTACTTC TRBV10-2 TRBD1 TRBJ2-4 NA
CASSQDNELADTQYF TGCGCCAGCAGCCAAGATAATGAATTAGCAGATACGCAGTATTTT TRBV4-1 NA TRBJ2-3 NA
CASVGQGDYGYTF TGTGCCAGCGTCGGACAGGGTGACTATGGCTACACCTTC TRBV2 TRBD1 TRBJ1-2 NA
CASSWASGNTDTQYF TGTGCCAGCAGTTGGGCTAGCGGTAACACAGATACGCAGTATTTT TRBV27 TRBD2 TRBJ2-3 NA
CAWIGQGAYYGYTF TGTGCCTGGATAGGCCAGGGGGCTTATTATGGCTACACCTTC TRBV30 TRBD1 TRBJ1-2 NA
CASSLGPSNEQFF TGTGCCAGCAGTTTAGGCCCGAGTAATGAGCAGTTCTTC TRBV12-3/TRBV12-4 NA TRBJ2-1 NA
CASSESGRGSSGAFF TGCGCCAGCAGTGAGTCGGGCCGTGGGAGTTCCGGAGCTTTCTTT TRBV10-2 NA TRBJ1-1 NA
CASRHRREHEQYF TGTGCCAGCAGACATCGGAGGGAACACGAGCAGTACTTC TRBV3-1/TRBV3-2 NA TRBJ2-7 NA
CATSRPDRGVNEKLFF TGTGCCACCAGCAGGCCGGACAGGGGAGTTAATGAAAAACTGTTTTTT TRBV15 TRBD1 TRBJ1-4 NA